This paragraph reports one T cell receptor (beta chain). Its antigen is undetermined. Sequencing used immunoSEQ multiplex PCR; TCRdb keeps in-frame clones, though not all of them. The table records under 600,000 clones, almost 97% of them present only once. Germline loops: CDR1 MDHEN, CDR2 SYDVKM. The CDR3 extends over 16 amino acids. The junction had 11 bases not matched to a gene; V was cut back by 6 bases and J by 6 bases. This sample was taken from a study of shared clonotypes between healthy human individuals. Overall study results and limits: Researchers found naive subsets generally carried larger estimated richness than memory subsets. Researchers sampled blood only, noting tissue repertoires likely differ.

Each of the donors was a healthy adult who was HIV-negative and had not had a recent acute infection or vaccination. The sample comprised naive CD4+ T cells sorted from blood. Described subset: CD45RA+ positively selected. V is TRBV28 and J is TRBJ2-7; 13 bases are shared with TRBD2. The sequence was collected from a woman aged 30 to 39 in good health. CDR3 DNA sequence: TGTGCCAGCAGACCTCGACGGACTAGCGGGAGTTCCGAGCAGTACTTC. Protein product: CASRPRRTSGSSEQYF.